This TCR beta chain was retrieved from a study of T cell repertoires in cytomegalovirus infection (dated by TCRdb to between 2018 and 2021). Notes on the research overall: Because public TCR beta signatures pointed to carriage of CMV infection together with the matching HLA type, the HLA type of each donor mattered for the analysis.

CDR1 and CDR2, looked up from the germline V gene (reference sequence), are DFQATT and SNEGSKA. V loses 6 bases, J loses 0 bases, and the germline ends lie 15 bases apart. The CDR3 holds 16 amino acids from the cysteine to the phenylalanine. The DNA shown is the 48-base CDR3, in frame from base 1. Overall study results and their limits: Cumulative frequency of public TCR beta family members discriminated carriers of CMV infection plus the relevant HLA type in this cohort and an independent 352-donor cohort. The ex vivo response was dominated by HLA-C-restricted CMV-specific TCR beta clonotypes, and the single most frequent clonotype in two of eight donors was supplied by these HLA-C-restricted clonotypes.

As regards this clonotype: The antigen it recognizes is unknown. No quality values exist for individual bases; no much larger clone is one base distant.

This sample was sequenced with an Illumina HiSeq 1500. Using fastp trimming at Q25 and MiXCR clonotype assembly, TCRdb reanalyzed the public sequencing data and kept in-frame beta chains. Rows are unified per CDR3 protein, each entry keeping the most common DNA and genes. This sample gives some 440,000 distinct CDR3 sequences in total; approximately 31% of them show up just once. Jointly, the top ten make up roughly 15% of the sample. Sequencing was performed on PBMCs. Here the chain combines TRBV20-1 and TRBJ2-6, with TRBD1 perhaps the D gene, on 6 matching bases. The sequence was collected from a human donor in good health (CMV status not recorded). Some clones in this sample may be carry-over from other donors' samples. The bases read TGCAGTGCGGGCCAGGGGCCCTACTCTGGGGCCAACGTCCTGACTTTC. This gives the protein CSAGQGPYSGANVLTF.